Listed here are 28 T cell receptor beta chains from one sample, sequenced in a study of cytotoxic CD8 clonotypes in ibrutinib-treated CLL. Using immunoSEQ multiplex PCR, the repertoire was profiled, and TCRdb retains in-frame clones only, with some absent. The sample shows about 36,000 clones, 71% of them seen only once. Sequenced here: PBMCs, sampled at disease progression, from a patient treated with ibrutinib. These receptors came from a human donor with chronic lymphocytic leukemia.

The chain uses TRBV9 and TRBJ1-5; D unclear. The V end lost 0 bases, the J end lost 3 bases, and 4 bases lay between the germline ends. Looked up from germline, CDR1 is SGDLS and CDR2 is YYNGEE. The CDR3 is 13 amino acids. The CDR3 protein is CASSVDNNQPQHF. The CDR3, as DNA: TGTGCCAGCAGCGTAGACAACAATCAGCCCCAGCATTTT.

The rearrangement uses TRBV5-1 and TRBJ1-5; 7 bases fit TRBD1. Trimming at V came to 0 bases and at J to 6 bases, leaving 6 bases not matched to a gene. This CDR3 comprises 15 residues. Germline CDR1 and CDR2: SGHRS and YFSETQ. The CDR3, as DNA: TGCGCCAGCAGCTTGGAAGGACAGGATCTTCAGCCCCAGCATTTT. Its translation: CASSLEGQDLQPQHF. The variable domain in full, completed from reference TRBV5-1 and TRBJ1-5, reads KAGVTQTPRYLIKTRGQQVTLSCSPISGHRSVSWYQQTPGQGLQFLFEYFSETQRNKGNFPGRFSGRQFSNSRSEMNVSTLELGDSALYLCASSLEGQDLQPQHFGDGTRLSIL.

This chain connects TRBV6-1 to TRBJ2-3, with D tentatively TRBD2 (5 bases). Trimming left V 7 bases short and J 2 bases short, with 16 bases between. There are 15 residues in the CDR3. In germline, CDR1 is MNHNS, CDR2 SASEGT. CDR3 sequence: CASKEDQAPTDTQYF. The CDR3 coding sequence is TGTGCCAGCAAGGAGGACCAAGCCCCCACAGATACGCAGTATTTT.

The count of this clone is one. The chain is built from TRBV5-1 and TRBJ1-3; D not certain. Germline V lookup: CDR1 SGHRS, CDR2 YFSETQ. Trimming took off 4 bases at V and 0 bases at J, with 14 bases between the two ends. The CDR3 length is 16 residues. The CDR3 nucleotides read TGCGCCAGCAGCCCTGACATGCTATTCTCTGGAAACACCATATATTTT. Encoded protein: CASSPDMLFSGNTIYF.

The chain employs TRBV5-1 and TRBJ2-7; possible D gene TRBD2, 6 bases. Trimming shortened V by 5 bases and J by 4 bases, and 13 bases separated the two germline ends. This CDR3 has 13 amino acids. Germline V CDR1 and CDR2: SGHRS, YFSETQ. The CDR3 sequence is CASRKDGGYEQYF. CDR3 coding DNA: TGCGCCAGCAGGAAGGACGGAGGGTACGAGCAGTACTTC.

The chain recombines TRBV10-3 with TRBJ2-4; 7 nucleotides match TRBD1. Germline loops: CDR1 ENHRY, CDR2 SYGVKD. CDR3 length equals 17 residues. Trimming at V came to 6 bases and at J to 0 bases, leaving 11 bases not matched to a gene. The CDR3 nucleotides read TGTGCCATCAGCGAGCCTAACAGGGGTCTAGCCAAAAACATTCAGTACTTC. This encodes CAISEPNRGLAKNIQYF.

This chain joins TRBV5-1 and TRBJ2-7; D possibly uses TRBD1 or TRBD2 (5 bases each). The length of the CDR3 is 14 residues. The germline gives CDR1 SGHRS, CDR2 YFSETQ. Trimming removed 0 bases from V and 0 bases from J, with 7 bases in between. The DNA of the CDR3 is TGCGCCAGCAGCTTGGTGGGGACCTCCTACGAGCAGTACTTC. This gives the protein CASSLVGTSYEQYF. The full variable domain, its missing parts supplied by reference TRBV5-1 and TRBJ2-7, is KAGVTQTPRYLIKTRGQQVTLSCSPISGHRSVSWYQQTPGQGLQFLFEYFSETQRNKGNFPGRFSGRQFSNSRSEMNVSTLELGDSALYLCASSLVGTSYEQYFGPGTRLTVT.

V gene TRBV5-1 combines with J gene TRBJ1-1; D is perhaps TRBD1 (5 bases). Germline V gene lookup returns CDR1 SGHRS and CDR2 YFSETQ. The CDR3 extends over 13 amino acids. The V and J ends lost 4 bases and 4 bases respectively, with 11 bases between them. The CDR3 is CASSKGRVTEAFF. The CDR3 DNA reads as TGCGCCAGCAGCAAGGGACGTGTCACTGAAGCTTTCTTT.

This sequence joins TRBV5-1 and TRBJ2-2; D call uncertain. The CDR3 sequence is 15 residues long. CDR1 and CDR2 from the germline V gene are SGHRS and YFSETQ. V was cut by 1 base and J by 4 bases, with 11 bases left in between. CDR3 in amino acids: CASSLNGDFTGELFF. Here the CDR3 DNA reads TGCGCCAGCAGCTTGAATGGCGACTTCACCGGGGAGCTGTTTTTT.

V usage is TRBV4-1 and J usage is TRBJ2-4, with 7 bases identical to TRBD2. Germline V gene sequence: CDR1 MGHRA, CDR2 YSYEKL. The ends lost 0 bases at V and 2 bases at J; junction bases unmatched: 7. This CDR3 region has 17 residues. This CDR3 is CASSQDGRGRSKNIQYF. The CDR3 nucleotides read TGCGCCAGCAGCCAAGATGGGAGGGGACGTTCCAAAAACATTCAGTACTTC.

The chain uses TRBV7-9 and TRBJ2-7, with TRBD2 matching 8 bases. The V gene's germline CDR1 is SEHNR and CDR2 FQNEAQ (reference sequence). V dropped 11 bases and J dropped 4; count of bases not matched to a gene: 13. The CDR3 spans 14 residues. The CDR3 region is CAVRGGTAGYEQYF. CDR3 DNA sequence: TGTGCCGTTCGGGGGGGTACAGCCGGATACGAGCAGTACTTC.

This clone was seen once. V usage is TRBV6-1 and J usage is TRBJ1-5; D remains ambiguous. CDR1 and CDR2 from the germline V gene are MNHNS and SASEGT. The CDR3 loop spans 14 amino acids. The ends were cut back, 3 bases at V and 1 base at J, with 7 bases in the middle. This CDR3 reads CASSEDRSNQPQHF. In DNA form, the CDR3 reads TGTGCCAGCAGTGAGGACCGGAGCAATCAGCCCCAGCATTTT.

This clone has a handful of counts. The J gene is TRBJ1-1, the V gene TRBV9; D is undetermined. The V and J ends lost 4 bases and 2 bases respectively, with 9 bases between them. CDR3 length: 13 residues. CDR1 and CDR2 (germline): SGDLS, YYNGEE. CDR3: CASSTAGNTEAFF. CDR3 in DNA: TGTGCCAGCAGCACGGCGGGTAACACTGAAGCTTTCTTT.

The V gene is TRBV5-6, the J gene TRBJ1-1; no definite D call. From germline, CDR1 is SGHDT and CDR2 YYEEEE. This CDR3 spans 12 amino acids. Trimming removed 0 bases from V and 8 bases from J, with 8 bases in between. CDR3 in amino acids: CASSLDSFEAFF. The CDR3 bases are TGTGCCAGCAGCTTGGACTCCTTCGAAGCTTTCTTT.

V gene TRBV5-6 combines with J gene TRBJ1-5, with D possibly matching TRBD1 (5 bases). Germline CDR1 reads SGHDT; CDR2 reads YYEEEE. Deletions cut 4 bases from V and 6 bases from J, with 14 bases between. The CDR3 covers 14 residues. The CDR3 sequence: CASSADGGTQPQHF. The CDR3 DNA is TGTGCCAGCAGCGCTGATGGGGGGACTCAGCCCCAGCATTTT.

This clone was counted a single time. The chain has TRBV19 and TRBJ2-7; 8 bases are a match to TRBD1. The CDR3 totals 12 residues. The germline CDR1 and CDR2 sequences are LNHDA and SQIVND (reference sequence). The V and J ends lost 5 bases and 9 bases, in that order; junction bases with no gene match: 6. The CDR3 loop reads CASSVTGGGQYF. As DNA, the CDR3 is TGTGCCAGTAGTGTAACAGGGGGAGGGCAGTACTTC.

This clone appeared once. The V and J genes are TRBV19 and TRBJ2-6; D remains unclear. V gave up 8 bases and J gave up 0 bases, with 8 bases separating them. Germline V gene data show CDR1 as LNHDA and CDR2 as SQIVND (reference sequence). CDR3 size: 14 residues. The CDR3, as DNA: TGTGCCAGTCTGGACCTCTCTGGGGCCAACGTCCTGACTTTC. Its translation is CASLDLSGANVLTF.

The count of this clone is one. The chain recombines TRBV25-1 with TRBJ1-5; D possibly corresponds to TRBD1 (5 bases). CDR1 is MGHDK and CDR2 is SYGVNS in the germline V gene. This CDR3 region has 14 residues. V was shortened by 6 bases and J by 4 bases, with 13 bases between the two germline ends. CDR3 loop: CASSGTGENQPQHF. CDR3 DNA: TGTGCCAGCAGCGGAACAGGCGAGAATCAGCCCCAGCATTTT.

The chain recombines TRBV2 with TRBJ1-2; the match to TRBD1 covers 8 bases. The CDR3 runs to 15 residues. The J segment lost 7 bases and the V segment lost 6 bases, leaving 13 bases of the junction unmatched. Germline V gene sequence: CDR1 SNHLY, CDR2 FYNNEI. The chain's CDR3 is CASSLRGQGLGGYTF. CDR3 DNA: TGTGCCAGCAGCCTCAGAGGACAGGGTCTCGGTGGCTACACCTTC. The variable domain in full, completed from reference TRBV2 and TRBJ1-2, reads EPEVTQTPSHQVTQMGQEVILRCVPISNHLYFYWYRQILGQKVEFLVSFYNNEISEKSEIFDDQFSVERPDGSNFTLKIRSTKLEDSAMYFCASSLRGQGLGGYTFGSGTRLTVV.

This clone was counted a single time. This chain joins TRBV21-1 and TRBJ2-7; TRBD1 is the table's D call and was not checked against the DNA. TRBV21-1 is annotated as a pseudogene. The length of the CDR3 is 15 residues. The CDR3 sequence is CASSKGGNRGYEQYF. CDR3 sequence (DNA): TGTGCCAGCAGCAAAGGTGGGAACAGGGGCTACGAGCAGTACTTC.

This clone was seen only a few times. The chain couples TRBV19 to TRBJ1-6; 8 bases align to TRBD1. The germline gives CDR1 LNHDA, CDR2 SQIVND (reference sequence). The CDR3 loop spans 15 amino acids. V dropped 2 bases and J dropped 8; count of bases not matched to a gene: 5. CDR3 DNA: TGTGCCAGTAGTATACGGACAGGGCGGGATTCACCCCTCCACTTT. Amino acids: CASSIRTGRDSPLHF.

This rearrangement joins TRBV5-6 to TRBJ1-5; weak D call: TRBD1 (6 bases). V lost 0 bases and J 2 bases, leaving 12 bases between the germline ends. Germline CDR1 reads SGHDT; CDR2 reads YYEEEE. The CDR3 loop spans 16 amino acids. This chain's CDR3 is CASSLEAGAGNQPQHF. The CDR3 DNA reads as TGTGCCAGCAGCTTGGAAGCGGGGGCGGGCAATCAGCCCCAGCATTTT.

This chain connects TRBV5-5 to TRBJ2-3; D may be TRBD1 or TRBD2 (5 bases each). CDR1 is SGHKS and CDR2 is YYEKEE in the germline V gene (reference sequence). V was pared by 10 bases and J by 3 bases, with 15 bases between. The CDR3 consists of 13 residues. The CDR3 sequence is CAAARGMTDTQYF. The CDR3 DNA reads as TGTGCCGCGGCACGGGGCATGACAGATACGCAGTATTTT.

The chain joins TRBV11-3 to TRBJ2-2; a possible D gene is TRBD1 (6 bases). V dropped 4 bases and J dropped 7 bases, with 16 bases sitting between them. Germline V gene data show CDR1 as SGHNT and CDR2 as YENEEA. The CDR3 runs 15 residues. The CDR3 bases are TGTGCCAGCAGCTCCTCGGCAGGGGTCAGCGGGGAGCTGTTTTTT. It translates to CASSSSAGVSGELFF. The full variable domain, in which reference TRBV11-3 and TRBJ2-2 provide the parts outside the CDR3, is EAGVVQSPRYKIIEKKQPVAFWCNPISGHNTLYWYLQNLGQGPELLIRYENEEAVDDSQLPKDRFSAERLKGVDSTLKIQPAELGDSAVYLCASSSSAGVSGELFFGEGSRLTVL.

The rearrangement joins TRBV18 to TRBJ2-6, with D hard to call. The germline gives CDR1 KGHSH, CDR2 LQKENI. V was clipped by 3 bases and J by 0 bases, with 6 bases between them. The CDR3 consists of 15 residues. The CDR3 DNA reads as TGTGCCAGCTCACCTAGGGACTCTGGGGCCAACGTCCTGACTTTC. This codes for CASSPRDSGANVLTF.

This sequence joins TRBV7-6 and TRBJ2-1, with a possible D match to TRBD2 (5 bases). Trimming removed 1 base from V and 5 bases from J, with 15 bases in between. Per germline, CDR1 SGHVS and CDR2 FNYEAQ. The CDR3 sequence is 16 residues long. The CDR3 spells CASSLVGSLGDNEQFF. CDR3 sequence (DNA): TGTGCCAGCAGCTTAGTTGGGAGTCTCGGCGACAATGAGCAGTTCTTC. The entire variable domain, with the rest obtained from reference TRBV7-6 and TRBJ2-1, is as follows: GAGVSQSPRYKVTKRGQDVALRCDPISGHVSLYWYRQALGQGPEFLTYFNYEAQQDKSGLPNDRFSAERPEGSISTLTIQRTEQRDSAMYRCASSLVGSLGDNEQFFGPGTRLTVL.

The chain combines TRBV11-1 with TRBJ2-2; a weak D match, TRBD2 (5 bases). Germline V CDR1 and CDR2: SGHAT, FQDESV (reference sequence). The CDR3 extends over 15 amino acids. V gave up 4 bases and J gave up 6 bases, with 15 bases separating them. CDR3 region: CASSSSSLFPGELFF. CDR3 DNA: TGTGCCAGCAGCTCTAGCTCGCTTTTCCCCGGGGAGCTGTTTTTT.

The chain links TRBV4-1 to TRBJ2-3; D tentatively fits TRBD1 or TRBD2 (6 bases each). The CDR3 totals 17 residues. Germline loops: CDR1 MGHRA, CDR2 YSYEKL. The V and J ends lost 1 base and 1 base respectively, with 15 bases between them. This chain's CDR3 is CASSQGGAGGGTDTQYF. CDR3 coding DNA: TGCGCCAGCAGCCAAGGGGGGGCCGGCGGGGGCACAGATACGCAGTATTTT.